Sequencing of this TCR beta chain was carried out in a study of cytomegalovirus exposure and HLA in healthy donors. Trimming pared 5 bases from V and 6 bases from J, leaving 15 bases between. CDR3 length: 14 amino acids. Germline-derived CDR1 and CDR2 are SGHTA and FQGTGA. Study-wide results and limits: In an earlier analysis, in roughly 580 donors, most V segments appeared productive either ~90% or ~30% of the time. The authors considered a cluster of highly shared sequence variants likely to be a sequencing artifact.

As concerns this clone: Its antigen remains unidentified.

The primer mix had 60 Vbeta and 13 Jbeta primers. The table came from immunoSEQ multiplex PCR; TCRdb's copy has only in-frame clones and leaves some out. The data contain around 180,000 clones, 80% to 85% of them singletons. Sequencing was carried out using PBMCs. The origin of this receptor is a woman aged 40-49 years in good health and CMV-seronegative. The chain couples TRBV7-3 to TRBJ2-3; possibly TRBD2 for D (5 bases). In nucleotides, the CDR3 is TGTGCCAGCAGCCAAGGACTTTCCGAGGATACGCAGTATTTT. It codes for CASSQGLSEDTQYF.